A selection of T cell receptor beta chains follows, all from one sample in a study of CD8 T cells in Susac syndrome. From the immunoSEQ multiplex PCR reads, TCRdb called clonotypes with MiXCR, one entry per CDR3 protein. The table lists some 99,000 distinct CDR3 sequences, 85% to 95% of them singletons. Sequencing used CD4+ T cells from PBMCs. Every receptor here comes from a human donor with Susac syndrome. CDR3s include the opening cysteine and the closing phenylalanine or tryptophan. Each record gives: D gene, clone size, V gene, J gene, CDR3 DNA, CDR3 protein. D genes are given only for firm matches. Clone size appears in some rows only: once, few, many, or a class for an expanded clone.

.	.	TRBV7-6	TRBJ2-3	TGTGCCAGCAGCTTAGCGATTCGAAGCACAGATACGCAGTATTTT	CASSLAIRSTDTQYF
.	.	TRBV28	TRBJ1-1	TGTGCCACCATGGCCGGCATTCTCCGGGACACAGTAGCTTTCTTT	CATMAGILRDTVAFF
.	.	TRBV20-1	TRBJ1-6	TGCAGTGCTACCGGGATAGGGGATTCACCCCTCCACTTT	CSATGIGDSPLHF
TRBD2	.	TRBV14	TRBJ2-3	TGTGCCAGCAGCCCTAGCGGGGTCACAGATACGCAGTATTTT	CASSPSGVTDTQYF
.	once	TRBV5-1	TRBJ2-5	TGCGCCAGCAGCTTGAACAGGGGAGGGGAGACCCAGTACTTC	CASSLNRGGETQYF
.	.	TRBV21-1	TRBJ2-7	TGTGCCAGCAGCAGCGACCTGGGGGATTTCGGAGTCTACGAGCAGTACTTC	CASSSDLGDFGVYEQYF
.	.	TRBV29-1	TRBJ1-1	TGCAGCGTTGAAGTCCGGATTGGCGGGGCTGAAGCTTTCTTT	CSVEVRIGGAEAFF
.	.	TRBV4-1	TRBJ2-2	TGCGCCAGCAGCCAGGCTGGTCTCACCGGGGAGCTGTTTTTT	CASSQAGLTGELFF
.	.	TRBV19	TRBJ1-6	TGTGCCAGTAGTACCCGGTCCGGCGGTAATTCACCCCTCCACTTT	CASSTRSGGNSPLHF
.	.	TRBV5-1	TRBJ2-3	TGCGCCAGCAGCCCTAGCGTGGCGGATACGCAGTATTTT	CASSPSVADTQYF
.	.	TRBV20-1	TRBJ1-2	TGCAGTGCTAGAGCGGGGGCGCGAGGCTATGGCTACACCTTC	CSARAGARGYGYTF
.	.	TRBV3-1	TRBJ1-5	TGTGCCAGCAGCCAGGGCAGTTATCAGCCCCAGCATTTT	CASSQGSYQPQHF
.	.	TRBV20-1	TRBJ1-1	TGCAGTGCCAAGATGAACACTGAAGCTTTCTTT	CSAKMNTEAFF
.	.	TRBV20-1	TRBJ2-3	TGCAGTGCTAGAACTAATTCGGCAGATACGCAGTATTTT	CSARTNSADTQYF
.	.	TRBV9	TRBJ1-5	TGTGCCAGCAGCCCACAGGGCAGGGAGCCCCAGCATTTT	CASSPQGREPQHF
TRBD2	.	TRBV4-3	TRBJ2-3	TGCGCCAGCAGCCACATCCGGGACTATACCACAGATACGCAGTATTTT	CASSHIRDYTTDTQYF